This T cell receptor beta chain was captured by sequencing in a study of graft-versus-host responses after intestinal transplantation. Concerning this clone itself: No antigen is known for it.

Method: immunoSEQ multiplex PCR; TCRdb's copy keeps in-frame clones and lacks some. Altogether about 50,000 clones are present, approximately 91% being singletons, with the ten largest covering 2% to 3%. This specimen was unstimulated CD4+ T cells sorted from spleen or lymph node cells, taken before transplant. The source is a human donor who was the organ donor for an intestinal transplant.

The CDR3 reads CASSSAGEVTQYF. The CDR3 DNA follows: TGTGCCAGCAGCTCGGCAGGAGAGGTCACGCAGTATTTT. The V and J genes are TRBV7-6 and TRBJ2-3; D ambiguous. Per the germline V gene, CDR1 is SGHVS and CDR2 is FNYEAQ. The CDR3 is made up of 13 amino acids. The V and J ends lost 4 bases and 9 bases respectively, with 14 bases between them.